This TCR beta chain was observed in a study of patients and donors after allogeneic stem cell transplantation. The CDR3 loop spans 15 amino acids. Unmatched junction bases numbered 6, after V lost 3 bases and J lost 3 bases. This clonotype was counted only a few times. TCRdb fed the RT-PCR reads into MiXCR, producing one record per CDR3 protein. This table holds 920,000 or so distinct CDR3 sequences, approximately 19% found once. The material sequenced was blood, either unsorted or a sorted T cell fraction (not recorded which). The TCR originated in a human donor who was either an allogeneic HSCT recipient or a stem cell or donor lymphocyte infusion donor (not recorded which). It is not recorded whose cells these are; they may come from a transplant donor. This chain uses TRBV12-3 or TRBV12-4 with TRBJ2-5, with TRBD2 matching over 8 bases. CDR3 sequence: CASSFRGGIEETQYF. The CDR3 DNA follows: TGTGCCAGCAGTTTCCGGGGGGGCATTGAAGAGACCCAGTACTTC.